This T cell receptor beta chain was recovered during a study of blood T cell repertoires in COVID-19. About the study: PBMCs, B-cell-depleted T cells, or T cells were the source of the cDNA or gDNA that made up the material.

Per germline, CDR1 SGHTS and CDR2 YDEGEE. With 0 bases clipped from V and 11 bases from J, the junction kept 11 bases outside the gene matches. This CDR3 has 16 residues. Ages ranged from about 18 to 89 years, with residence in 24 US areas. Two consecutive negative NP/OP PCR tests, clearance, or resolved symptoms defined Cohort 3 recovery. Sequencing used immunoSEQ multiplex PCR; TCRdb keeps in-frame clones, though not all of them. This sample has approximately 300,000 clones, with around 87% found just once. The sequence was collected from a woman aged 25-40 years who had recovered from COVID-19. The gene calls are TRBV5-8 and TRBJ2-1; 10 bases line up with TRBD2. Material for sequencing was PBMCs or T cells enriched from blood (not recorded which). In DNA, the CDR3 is TGTGCCAGCAGCTTGGGGCTAGCGGGGGACTCGGCAAAGCAGTTCTTC. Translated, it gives CASSLGLAGDSAKQFF.